The rows below give T cell receptor beta chains drawn from one sample of a study of blood T cell repertoires in COVID-19. Assay: immunoSEQ multiplex PCR; the TCRdb copy retains only in-frame clones and omits some. The sample lists 140,000 to 150,000 clones, 84% occurring once. The sample taken for sequencing was PBMCs or T cells enriched from blood (not recorded which). These receptors all stem from a woman aged 45-59 years who had been exposed to COVID-19. Both conserved end residues are part of each CDR3. The D gene is left open where the match is weak. Only part of the rows carry a size: once, few, many, or a class if the clone is expanded.

d_gene	v_gene	j_gene	abundance	CDR3nt	CDR3aa
TRBD1	TRBV6-2/TRBV6-3	TRBJ2-1	NA	TGTGCCAGCAGTTACGAGGGGGCCTTAAGGAATGAGCAGTTCTTC	CASSYEGALRNEQFF
TRBD1	TRBV11-2	TRBJ1-1	NA	TGTGCCAGCAGCCCCCGGACAGGGAGTGCTTTCTTT	CASSPRTGSAFF
NA	TRBV29-1	TRBJ2-1	NA	TGCAGCCTAGCGCCAACCTACAATGAGCAGTTCTTC	CSLAPTYNEQFF
NA	TRBV18	TRBJ1-1	NA	TGTGCCAGCTCACTGGACTCGGGTTATGACACTGAAGCTTTCTTT	CASSLDSGYDTEAFF
NA	TRBV19	TRBJ1-2	NA	TGTGCCAGTAGACATTCCGACAGGCCACTCAACTATGGCTACACCTTC	CASRHSDRPLNYGYTF
NA	TRBV19	TRBJ1-1	NA	TGTGCCAGTAGTAGGTACGCGACTATAAACACTGAAGCTTTCTTT	CASSRYATINTEAFF
NA	TRBV10-3	TRBJ1-5	NA	TGTGCCATCAGTGAGTCGGGGGGTTCTAGCAATCAGCCCCAGCATTTT	CAISESGGSSNQPQHF
TRBD2	TRBV11-2	TRBJ2-2	NA	TGTGCCAGCCAGTCGGGGGGGCCGAACACCGGGGAGCTGTTTTTT	CASQSGGPNTGELFF
TRBD2	TRBV5-4	TRBJ2-7	NA	TGTGCCAGCAGCCCAAAGGGAGGGACCCCCTACGAGCAGTACTTC	CASSPKGGTPYEQYF
TRBD2	TRBV10-1	TRBJ2-1	NA	TGCGCCAGCAGTGAGTCGACTAGCTCCAATGAGCAGTTCTTC	CASSESTSSNEQFF
NA	TRBV2	TRBJ1-3	NA	TGTGCCAGCAGTGAACAGGGCCCTAACACCATATATTTT	CASSEQGPNTIYF
TRBD1	TRBV19	TRBJ1-1	NA	TGTGCCAGTAGACCGTTACAGGGGGCGAGATCGGGGAAAGCTTTCTTT	CASRPLQGARSGKAFF
TRBD1	TRBV18	TRBJ1-1	NA	TGTGCCAGCTCACCAAGGGCGCAGGGACAGGGGAACACTGAAGCTTTCTTT	CASSPRAQGQGNTEAFF
NA	TRBV21-1	TRBJ1-3	NA	TGTGCCAGCAGCCCCTCTTGTGGAAACACCATATATTTT	CASSPSCGNTIYF
NA	TRBV18	TRBJ2-4	once	TGTGCCAGCTCACCAAGAGGTCGGGCCAAAAACATTCAGTACTTC	CASSPRGRAKNIQYF
NA	TRBV10-2	TRBJ2-1	NA	TGCGCCAGCAGTGAGTTCCTGGACAGTAACTCCTACAATGAGCAGTTCTTC	CASSEFLDSNSYNEQFF
TRBD2	TRBV27	TRBJ2-1	NA	TGTGCCAGCAGTCTCGGGACTAGCGGGATAAATGAGCAGTTCTTC	CASSLGTSGINEQFF
TRBD2	TRBV19	TRBJ2-5	NA	TGTGCCAGTAGACTAGCGGGAGACATGAGGGCAGAGACCCAGTACTTC	CASRLAGDMRAETQYF
TRBD2	TRBV24-1	TRBJ2-1	NA	TGTGCCACCAGTGATGGGCCCCTACTAGCGGGGGGGAATGAGCAGTTCTTC	CATSDGPLLAGGNEQFF
NA	TRBV6-5	TRBJ2-2	NA	TGTGCCAGCAGACCAGGTGGCGGGGGGGAGCTGTTTTTT	CASRPGGGGELFF
TRBD1	TRBV7-9	TRBJ1-6	NA	TGTGCCAGCAGCTTCGGTACCAAACAGGGGACGAATTCACCCCTCCACTTT	CASSFGTKQGTNSPLHF